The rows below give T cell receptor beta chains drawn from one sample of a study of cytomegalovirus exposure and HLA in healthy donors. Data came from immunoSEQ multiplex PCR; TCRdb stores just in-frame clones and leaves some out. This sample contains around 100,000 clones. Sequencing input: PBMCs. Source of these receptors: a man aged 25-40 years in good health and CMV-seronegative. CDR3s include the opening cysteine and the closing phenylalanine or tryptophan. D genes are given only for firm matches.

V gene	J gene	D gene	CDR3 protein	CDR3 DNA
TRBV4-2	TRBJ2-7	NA	CASSQGAGLSYEQYF	TGTGCCAGCAGCCAAGGGGCGGGTCTCTCCTACGAGCAGTACTTC
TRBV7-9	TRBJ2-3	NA	CASSLAWQFTDTQYF	TGTGCCAGCAGCTTGGCCTGGCAATTCACAGATACGCAGTATTTT
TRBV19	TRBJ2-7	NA	CASSSTVSYEQYF	TGTGCCAGTAGTTCGACAGTCTCCTACGAGCAGTACTTC
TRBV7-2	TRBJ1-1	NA	CASSLRDGPMNTGAFF	TGTGCCAGCAGCTTGCGGGACGGTCCTATGAACACTGGAGCTTTCTTT
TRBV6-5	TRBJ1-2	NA	CASSSPANNYGYTF	TGTGCCAGCAGCTCCCCAGCGAATAACTATGGCTACACCTTC
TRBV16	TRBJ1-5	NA	CASSHGYNQPQHF	TGTGCCAGCAGCCACGGGTACAATCAGCCCCAGCATTTT
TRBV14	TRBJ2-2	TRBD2	CASSRRVAGGTGELFF	TGTGCCAGCAGCCGTCGTGTAGCGGGGGGAACCGGGGAGCTGTTTTTT
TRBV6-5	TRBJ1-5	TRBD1	CASSYRDRAQPQHF	TGTGCCAGCAGTTACCGGGACAGGGCCCAGCCCCAGCATTTT
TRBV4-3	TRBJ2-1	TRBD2	CASSQASGVYNEQFF	TGCGCCAGCAGCCAAGCTAGCGGGGTCTACAATGAGCAGTTCTTC
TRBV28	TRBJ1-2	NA	CASIPTRSYGYTF	TGTGCCAGCATTCCCACTCGGAGCTATGGCTACACCTTC
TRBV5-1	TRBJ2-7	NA	CASSSLGGALAYEQYF	TGCGCCAGCAGCTCCCTGGGCGGGGCCCTTGCCTACGAGCAGTACTTC
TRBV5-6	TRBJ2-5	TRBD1	CASSQETGGGETQYF	TGTGCCAGCAGCCAGGAAACAGGGGGAGGAGAGACCCAGTACTTC
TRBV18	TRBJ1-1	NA	CASSPTAGSNTEAFF	TGTGCCAGCTCCCCTACGGCGGGGTCGAACACTGAAGCTTTCTTT
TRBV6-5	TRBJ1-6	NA	CASSYSSRSHSPLHF	TGTGCCAGCAGTTACTCGAGCCGATCCCATTCACCCCTCCACTTT
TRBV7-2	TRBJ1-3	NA	CASRKGVISGNTIYF	TGTGCCAGCAGAAAAGGGGTCATCTCTGGAAACACCATATATTTT
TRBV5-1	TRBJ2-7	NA	CASSLGAYEQYF	TGCGCCAGCAGCTTAGGAGCCTACGAGCAGTACTTC
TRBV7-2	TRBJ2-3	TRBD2	CASSLRLAGADTQYF	TGTGCCAGCAGCTTACGACTAGCGGGGGCAGATACGCAGTATTTT
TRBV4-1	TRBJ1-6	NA	CASSPGPSNSPLHF	TGCGCCAGCAGCCCAGGGCCCAGTAATTCACCCCTCCACTTT
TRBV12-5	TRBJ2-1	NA	CASGSQGKTYNEQFF	TGTGCTAGTGGGTCTCAGGGTAAAACCTACAATGAGCAGTTCTTC
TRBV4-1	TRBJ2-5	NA	CASSQGAWETQYF	TGCGCCAGCAGCCAAGGGGCCTGGGAGACCCAGTACTTC
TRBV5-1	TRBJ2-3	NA	CASSLSSTDTQYF	TGCGCCAGCAGCTTATCTAGCACAGATACGCAGTATTTT
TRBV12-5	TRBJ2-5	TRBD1	CASGLTSGTGLFSQETQYF	TGTGCTAGTGGTTTGACGTCCGGGACAGGGTTATTCTCCCAAGAGACCCAGTACTTC
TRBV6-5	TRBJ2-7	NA	CASSERGVEQYF	TGTGCCAGCAGTGAAAGGGGTGTCGAGCAGTACTTC
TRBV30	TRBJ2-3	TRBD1	CAWARTGSRDTQYF	TGTGCCTGGGCCCGGACAGGGTCGAGAGATACGCAGTATTTT
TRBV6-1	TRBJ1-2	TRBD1	CASGQGAGYGYTF	TGTGCCAGCGGACAGGGGGCAGGGTATGGCTACACCTTC
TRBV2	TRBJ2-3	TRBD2	CASSSKFPGGGFLGTDTQYF	TGTGCCAGCAGTTCTAAATTCCCGGGAGGCGGGTTCTTGGGGACAGATACGCAGTATTTT
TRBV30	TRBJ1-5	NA	CAWSTGGDNQPQHF	TGTGCCTGGAGTACGGGGGGTGACAATCAGCCCCAGCATTTT
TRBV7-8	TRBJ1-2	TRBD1	CASSLQDRAHGYTF	TGTGCCAGCAGCTTACAGGACAGGGCGCATGGCTACACCTTC
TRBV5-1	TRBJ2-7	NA	CASSYRRDTTLIPSSYEQYF	TGCGCCAGCAGCTACCGCCGGGACACCACCTTAATCCCTTCTTCCTACGAGCAGTACTTC
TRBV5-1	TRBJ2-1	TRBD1	CASSIPRGREGNNEQFF	TGCGCCAGCAGCATCCCCAGGGGGAGAGAAGGCAACAATGAGCAGTTCTTC
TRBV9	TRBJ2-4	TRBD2	CASSRTSGAKNIQYF	TGTGCCAGCAGTCGGACTAGCGGAGCCAAAAACATTCAGTACTTC
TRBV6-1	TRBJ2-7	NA	CASSENFGQLNSYEQYF	TGTGCCAGCAGTGAAAATTTCGGACAACTAAACTCCTACGAGCAGTACTTC
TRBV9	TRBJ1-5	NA	CASSNRRDSNQPQHF	TGTGCCAGCAGTAACAGGAGGGATAGCAATCAGCCCCAGCATTTT
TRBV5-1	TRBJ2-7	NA	CASGVEGPYEQYF	TGCGCCAGCGGGGTGGAGGGTCCTTACGAGCAGTACTTC
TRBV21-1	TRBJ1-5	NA	CASSKAGRGGNKQPQHF	TGTGCCAGCAGCAAAGCAGGTAGGGGGGGAAACAAGCAGCCCCAGCATTTT
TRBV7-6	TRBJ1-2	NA	CASSSSPLRAGGYTF	TGTGCCAGCAGCTCGAGCCCCCTACGGGCGGGCGGCTACACCTTC
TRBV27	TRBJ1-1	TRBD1	CASSPRTTGGNTEAFF	TGTGCCAGCAGTCCCCGGACGACAGGGGGGAACACTGAAGCTTTCTTT